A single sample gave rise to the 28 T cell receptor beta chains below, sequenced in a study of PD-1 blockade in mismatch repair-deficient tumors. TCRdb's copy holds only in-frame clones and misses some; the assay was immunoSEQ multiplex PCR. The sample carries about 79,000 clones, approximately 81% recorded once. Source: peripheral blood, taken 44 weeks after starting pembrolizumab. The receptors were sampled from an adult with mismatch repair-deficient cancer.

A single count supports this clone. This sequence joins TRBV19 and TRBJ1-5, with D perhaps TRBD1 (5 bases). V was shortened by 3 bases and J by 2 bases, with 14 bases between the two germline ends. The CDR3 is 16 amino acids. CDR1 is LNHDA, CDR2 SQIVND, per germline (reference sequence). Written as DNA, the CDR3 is TGTGCCAGTAGTATTCGACAGCCGTCTGGCAATCAGCCCCAGCATTTT. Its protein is CASSIRQPSGNQPQHF.

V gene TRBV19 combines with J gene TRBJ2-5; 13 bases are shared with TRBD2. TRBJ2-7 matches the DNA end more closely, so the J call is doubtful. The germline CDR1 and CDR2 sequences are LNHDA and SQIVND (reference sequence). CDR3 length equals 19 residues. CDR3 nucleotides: TGTGCCAGTAGTGGGCGGACTAGCGGGAGTTCCCCACCGCCCTACGAGCAGTACTTC. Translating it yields CASSGRTSGSSPPPYEQYF.

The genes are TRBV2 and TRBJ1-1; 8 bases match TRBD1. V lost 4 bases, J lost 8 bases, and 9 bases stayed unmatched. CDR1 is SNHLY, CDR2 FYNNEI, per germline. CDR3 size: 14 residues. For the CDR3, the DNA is TGTGCCAGCAGTGGGATGGGCCAGGGGGCGGAAGCTTTCTTT. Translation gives CASSGMGQGAEAFF.

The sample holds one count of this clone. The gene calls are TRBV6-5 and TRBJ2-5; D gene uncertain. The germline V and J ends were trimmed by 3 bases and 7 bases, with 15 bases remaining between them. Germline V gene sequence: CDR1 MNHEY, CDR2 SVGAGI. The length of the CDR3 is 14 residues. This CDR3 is CASSYSQTARTQYF. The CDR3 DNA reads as TGTGCCAGCAGTTATTCGCAGACCGCACGGACCCAGTACTTC.

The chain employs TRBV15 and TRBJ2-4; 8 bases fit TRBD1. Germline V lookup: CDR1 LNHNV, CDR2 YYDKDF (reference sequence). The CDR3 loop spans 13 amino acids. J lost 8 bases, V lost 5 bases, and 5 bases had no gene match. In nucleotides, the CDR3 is TGTGCCACCAGCCTGGACAGGGCTGACATTCAGTACTTC. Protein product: CATSLDRADIQYF.

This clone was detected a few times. Here the CDR3 reads CASSERGTDTQYF. The CDR3, as DNA: TGTGCCAGCAGCGAAAGGGGTACAGATACGCAGTATTTT. The chain is built from TRBV2 and TRBJ2-3; TRBD1 is a possible D gene (5 bases). V shed 6 bases and J shed 3 bases, with 10 bases lying between them. The CDR3 is 13 amino acids. Germline-derived CDR1 and CDR2 are SNHLY and FYNNEI.

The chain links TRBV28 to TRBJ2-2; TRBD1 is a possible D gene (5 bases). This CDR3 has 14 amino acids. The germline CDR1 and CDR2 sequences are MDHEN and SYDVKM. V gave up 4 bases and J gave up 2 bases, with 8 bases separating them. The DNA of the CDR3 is TGTGCCAGCAGTTCTAGGGGTAACACCGGGGAGCTGTTTTTT. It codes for CASSSRGNTGELFF.

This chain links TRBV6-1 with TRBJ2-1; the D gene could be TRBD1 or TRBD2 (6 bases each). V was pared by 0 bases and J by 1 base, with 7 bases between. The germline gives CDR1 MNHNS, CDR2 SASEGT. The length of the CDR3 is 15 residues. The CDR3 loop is CASSEAGGSYNEQFF. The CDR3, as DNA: TGTGCCAGCAGTGAAGCAGGGGGGTCCTACAATGAGCAGTTCTTC.

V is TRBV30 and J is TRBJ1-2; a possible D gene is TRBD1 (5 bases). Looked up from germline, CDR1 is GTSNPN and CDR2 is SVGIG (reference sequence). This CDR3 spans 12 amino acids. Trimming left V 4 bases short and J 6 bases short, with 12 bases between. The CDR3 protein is CAWIRGLDGYTF. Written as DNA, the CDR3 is TGTGCCTGGATCCGGGGCCTAGATGGCTACACCTTC. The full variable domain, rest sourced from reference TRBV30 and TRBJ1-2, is SQTIHQWPATLVQPVGSPLSLECTVEGTSNPNLYWYRQAAGRGLQLLFYSVGIGQISSEVPQNLSASRPQDRQFILSSKKLLLSDSGFYLCAWIRGLDGYTFGSGTRLTVV.

The DNA of the CDR3 is TGTGCCAGCAGCGAAAAAGGACTAGCGGGAGTCTACGAGCAGTACTTC. Protein product: CASSEKGLAGVYEQYF. The rearrangement links TRBV7-9 to TRBJ2-7, with 13 bases that match TRBD2. CDR3 length equals 16 residues. V was clipped by 5 bases and J by 3 bases; unmatched bases: 7. In germline, CDR1 is SEHNR, CDR2 FQNEAQ (reference sequence).

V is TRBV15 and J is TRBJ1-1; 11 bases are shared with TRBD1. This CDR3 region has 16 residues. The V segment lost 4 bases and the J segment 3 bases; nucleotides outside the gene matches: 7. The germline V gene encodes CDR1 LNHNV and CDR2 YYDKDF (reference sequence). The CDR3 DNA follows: TGTGCCACCAGCACGGGGACAGGGGGTGGGGACACTGAAGCTTTCTTT. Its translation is CATSTGTGGGDTEAFF.

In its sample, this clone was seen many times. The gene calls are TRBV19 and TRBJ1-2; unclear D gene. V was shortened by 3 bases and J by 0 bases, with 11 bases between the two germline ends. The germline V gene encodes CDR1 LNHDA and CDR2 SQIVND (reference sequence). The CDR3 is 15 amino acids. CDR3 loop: CASSINGGSNYGYTF. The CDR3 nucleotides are TGTGCCAGTAGTATCAATGGCGGCTCTAACTATGGCTACACCTTC.

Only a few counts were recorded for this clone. The CDR3 here is CASSPQGNTGELFF. CDR3 bases: TGTGCCAGCAGCCCCCAAGGGAACACCGGGGAGCTGTTTTTT. The V gene is TRBV7-2, the J gene TRBJ2-2, with unresolved D. The CDR3 runs to 14 residues. Deletions cut 5 bases from V and 1 base from J, with 8 bases between. Looked up from germline, CDR1 is SGHTA and CDR2 is FQGNSA. The full variable domain, rest sourced from reference TRBV7-2 and TRBJ2-2, is GAGVSQSPSNKVTEKGKDVELRCDPISGHTALYWYRQSLGQGLEFLIYFQGNSAPDKSGLPSDRFSAERTGGSVSTLTIQRTQQEDSAVYLCASSPQGNTGELFFGEGSRLTVL.

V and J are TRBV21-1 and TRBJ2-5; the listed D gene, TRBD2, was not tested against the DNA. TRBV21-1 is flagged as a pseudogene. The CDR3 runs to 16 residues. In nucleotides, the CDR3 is TGTGCCAGCAGCAAAACGCGGGTGCAGCACCAAGAGACCCAGTACTTC. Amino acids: CASSKTRVQHQETQYF.

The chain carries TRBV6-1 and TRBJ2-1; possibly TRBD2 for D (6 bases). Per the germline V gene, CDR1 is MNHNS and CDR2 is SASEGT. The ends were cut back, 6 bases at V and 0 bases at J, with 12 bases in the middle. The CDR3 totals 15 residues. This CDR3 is CASRTRLVSYNEQFF. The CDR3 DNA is TGTGCCAGCAGAACTCGACTAGTCTCCTACAATGAGCAGTTCTTC.

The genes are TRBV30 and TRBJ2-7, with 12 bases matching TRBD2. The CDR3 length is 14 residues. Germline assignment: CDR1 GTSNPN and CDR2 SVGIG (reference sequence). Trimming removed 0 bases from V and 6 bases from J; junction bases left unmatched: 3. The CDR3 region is CAWSVQGLAGEQYF. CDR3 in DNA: TGTGCCTGGAGTGTACAGGGACTAGCGGGCGAGCAGTACTTC.

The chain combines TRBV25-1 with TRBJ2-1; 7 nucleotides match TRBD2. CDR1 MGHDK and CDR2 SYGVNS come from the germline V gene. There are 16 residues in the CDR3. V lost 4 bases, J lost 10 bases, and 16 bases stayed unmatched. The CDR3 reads CASSASSGAGGWEQFF. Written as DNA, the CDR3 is TGTGCCAGCAGTGCCTCAAGCGGGGCCGGAGGTTGGGAGCAGTTCTTC.

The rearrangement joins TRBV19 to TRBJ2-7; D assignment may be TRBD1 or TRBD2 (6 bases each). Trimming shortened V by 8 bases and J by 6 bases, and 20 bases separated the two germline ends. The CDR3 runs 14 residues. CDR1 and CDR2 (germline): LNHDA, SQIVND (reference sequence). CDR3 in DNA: TGTGCCAGTGCCGAAAACCAAGGGGGAGGCGAGCAGTACTTC. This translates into CASAENQGGGEQYF. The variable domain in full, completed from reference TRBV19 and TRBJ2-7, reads DGGITQSPKYLFRKEGQNVTLSCEQNLNHDAMYWYRQDPGQGLRLIYYSQIVNDFQKGDIAEGYSVSREKKESFPLTVTSAQKNPTAFYLCASAENQGGGEQYFGPGTRLTVT.

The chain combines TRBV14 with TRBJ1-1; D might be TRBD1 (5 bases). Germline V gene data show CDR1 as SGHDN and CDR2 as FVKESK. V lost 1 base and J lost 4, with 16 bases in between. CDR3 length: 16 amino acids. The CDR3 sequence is CASSQGEKGWITEAFF. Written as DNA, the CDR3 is TGTGCCAGCAGCCAAGGAGAGAAGGGGTGGATCACTGAAGCTTTCTTT.

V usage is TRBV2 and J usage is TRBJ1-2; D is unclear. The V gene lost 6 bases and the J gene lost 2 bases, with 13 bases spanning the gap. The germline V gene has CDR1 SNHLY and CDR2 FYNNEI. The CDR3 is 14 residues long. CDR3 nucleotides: TGTGCCAGCAGCGAATCGGACGGGAACTATGGCTACACCTTC. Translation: CASSESDGNYGYTF.

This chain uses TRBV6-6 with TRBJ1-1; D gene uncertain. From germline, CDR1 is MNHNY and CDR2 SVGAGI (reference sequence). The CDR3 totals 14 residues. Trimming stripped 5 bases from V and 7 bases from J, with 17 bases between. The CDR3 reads CASSTPGFRGEAFF. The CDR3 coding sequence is TGTGCCAGCAGTACCCCGGGGTTTCGGGGTGAAGCTTTCTTT.

The CDR3: CASSSDSPSGANVLTF. The CDR3 region has the DNA TGTGCCAGCAGCTCGGACAGTCCCTCTGGGGCCAACGTCCTGACTTTC. The chain links TRBV7-2 to TRBJ2-6; tentatively, D is TRBD1 (6 bases). The ends were cut back, 4 bases at V and 0 bases at J, with 10 bases in the middle. The germline CDR1 and CDR2 sequences are SGHTA and FQGNSA. The CDR3 is 16 amino acids.

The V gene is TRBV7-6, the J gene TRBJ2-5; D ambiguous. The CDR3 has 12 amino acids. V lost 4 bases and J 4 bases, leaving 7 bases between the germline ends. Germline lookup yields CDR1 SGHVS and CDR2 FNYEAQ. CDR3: CASSYGRETQYF. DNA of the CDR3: TGTGCCAGCAGCTACGGGCGAGAGACCCAGTACTTC.

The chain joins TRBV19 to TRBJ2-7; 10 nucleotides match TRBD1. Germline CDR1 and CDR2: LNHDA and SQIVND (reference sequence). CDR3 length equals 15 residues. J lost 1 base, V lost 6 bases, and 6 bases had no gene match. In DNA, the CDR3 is TGTGCCAGTAGCAGTGGACAGGGGGGGTCCTACGAGCAGTACTTC. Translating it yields CASSSGQGGSYEQYF.

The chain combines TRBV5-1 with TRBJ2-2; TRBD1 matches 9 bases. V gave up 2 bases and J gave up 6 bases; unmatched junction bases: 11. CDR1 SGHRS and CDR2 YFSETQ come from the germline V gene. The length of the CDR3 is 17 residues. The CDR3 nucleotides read TGCGCCAGCAGCTTCCAACCGGGACAGGGAGGTCCCGGGGAGCTGTTTTTT. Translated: CASSFQPGQGGPGELFF. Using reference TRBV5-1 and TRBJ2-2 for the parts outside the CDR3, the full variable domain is KAGVTQTPRYLIKTRGQQVTLSCSPISGHRSVSWYQQTPGQGLQFLFEYFSETQRNKGNFPGRFSGRQFSNSRSEMNVSTLELGDSALYLCASSFQPGQGGPGELFFGEGSRLTVL.

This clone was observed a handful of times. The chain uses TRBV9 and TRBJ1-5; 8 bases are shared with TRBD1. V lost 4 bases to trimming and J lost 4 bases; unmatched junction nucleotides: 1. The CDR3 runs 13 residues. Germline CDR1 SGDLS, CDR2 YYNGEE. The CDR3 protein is CASSRDRNQPQHF. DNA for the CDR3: TGTGCCAGCAGCCGGGACAGGAATCAGCCCCAGCATTTT.

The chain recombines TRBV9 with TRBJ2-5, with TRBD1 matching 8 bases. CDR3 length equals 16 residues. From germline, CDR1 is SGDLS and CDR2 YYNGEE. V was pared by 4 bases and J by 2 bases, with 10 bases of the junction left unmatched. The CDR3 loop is CASSTLRDRYQETQYF. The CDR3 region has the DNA TGTGCCAGCAGCACCCTCCGGGACAGGTATCAAGAGACCCAGTACTTC.

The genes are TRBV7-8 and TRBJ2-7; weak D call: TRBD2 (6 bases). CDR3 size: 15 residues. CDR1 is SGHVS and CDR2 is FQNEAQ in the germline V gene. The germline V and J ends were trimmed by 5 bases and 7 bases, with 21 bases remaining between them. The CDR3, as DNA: TGTGCCAGCAGCGAGAGACCGGGACTCCTTTGGGAGCAGTACTTC. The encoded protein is CASSERPGLLWEQYF.